This is a list of T cell receptor beta chains from one sample in a study of cytotoxic CD8 clonotypes in ibrutinib-treated CLL. Only in-frame clones appear in the TCRdb table, and some are missing; sequencing was by immunoSEQ multiplex PCR. The sample records fewer than 400,000 clones, roughly two thirds being singletons. The sequencing used PBMCs, collected after 36 months of ibrutinib treatment. The receptors derive from a human donor with chronic lymphocytic leukemia. Each CDR3 is given with its conserved first and last residue. Fields, in order: J gene, V gene, clone size, D gene, CDR3 DNA, CDR3 protein. D genes are given only for firm matches. Clone size is shown for a subset of rows, as once, few, many or a class of expanded clone.

j_call: TRBJ2-5; v_call: TRBV6-6; clone_size: .; d_call: TRBD1; cdr3_nt: TGTGCCAGCAGTTACTCAGGGGGCGATGAGACCCAGTACTTC; cdr3_aa: CASSYSGGDETQYF
j_call: TRBJ2-1; v_call: TRBV4-1; clone_size: once; d_call: .; cdr3_nt: TGCGCCAGCAGCCAAGGGAGAGGGCGGGACAGCTACAATGAGCAGTTCTTC; cdr3_aa: CASSQGRGRDSYNEQFF
j_call: TRBJ2-5; v_call: TRBV18; clone_size: .; d_call: TRBD2; cdr3_nt: TGTGCCAGCTCACCACCGCTATCACTAGCGGGGATTGAGACCCAGTACTTC; cdr3_aa: CASSPPLSLAGIETQYF
j_call: TRBJ2-1; v_call: TRBV5-1; clone_size: .; d_call: TRBD2; cdr3_nt: TGCGCCAGCAGCCAAGCTACACTAGCGGGGGTTGAGCAGTTCTTC; cdr3_aa: CASSQATLAGVEQFF
j_call: TRBJ1-6; v_call: TRBV6-1; clone_size: .; d_call: .; cdr3_nt: TGTGCCAGCAGTAAGGGGGGGGTATTCCACTTT; cdr3_aa: CASSKGGVFHF
j_call: TRBJ2-7; v_call: TRBV15; clone_size: .; d_call: TRBD1; cdr3_nt: TGTGCCACCAGCAGAGATATACAGGGGGCTTACGAGCAGTACTTC; cdr3_aa: CATSRDIQGAYEQYF
j_call: TRBJ2-4; v_call: TRBV4-1; clone_size: .; d_call: .; cdr3_nt: TGCGCCAGCAGCCAGATTAGCGGCATTCAGTACTTC; cdr3_aa: CASSQISGIQYF
j_call: TRBJ2-7; v_call: TRBV5-1; clone_size: .; d_call: TRBD2; cdr3_nt: TGCGCCAGCAGCCCAGCGGGGGGCTATGAGCAGTACTTC; cdr3_aa: CASSPAGGYEQYF
j_call: TRBJ2-1; v_call: TRBV25-1; clone_size: few; d_call: .; cdr3_nt: TGTGCCAGCAGTGCCGGGGCTGAGCAGTTCTTC; cdr3_aa: CASSAGAEQFF
j_call: TRBJ1-6; v_call: TRBV9; clone_size: once; d_call: TRBD1; cdr3_nt: TGTGCCAGCAGCGGGGGTCACGGACAGGGAGCATCCTATAATTCACCCCTCCACTTT; cdr3_aa: CASSGGHGQGASYNSPLHF
j_call: TRBJ2-5; v_call: TRBV27; clone_size: .; d_call: TRBD1; cdr3_nt: TGTGCCAGCAGTTTAAGGGACAGGCGCGAGACCCAGTACTTC; cdr3_aa: CASSLRDRRETQYF
j_call: TRBJ2-1; v_call: TRBV11-1; clone_size: .; d_call: .; cdr3_nt: TGTGCCAGCAGCCTCCGGGACTCAGGCTCCTACAATGAGCAGTTCTTC; cdr3_aa: CASSLRDSGSYNEQFF
j_call: TRBJ1-3; v_call: TRBV5-4; clone_size: .; d_call: .; cdr3_nt: TGTGCCAGCAGCTACGACGGGACCCCAGGTCCTTTT; cdr3_aa: CASSYDGTPGPF
j_call: TRBJ2-3; v_call: TRBV7-6; clone_size: once; d_call: TRBD2; cdr3_nt: TGTGCCAGCAGCTTAGGGACTAGCGGGAGGACAGATACGCAGTATTTT; cdr3_aa: CASSLGTSGRTDTQYF
j_call: TRBJ2-7; v_call: TRBV6-5; clone_size: .; d_call: .; cdr3_nt: TGTGCCAGCAGTTACCTGGGACTTTTAGAGCAGTACTTC; cdr3_aa: CASSYLGLLEQYF
j_call: TRBJ2-1; v_call: TRBV27; clone_size: once; d_call: .; cdr3_nt: TGTGCCAGCAGTTTAGCAGGGGTCAAGAGCTCCTACAATGAGCAGTTCTTC; cdr3_aa: CASSLAGVKSSYNEQFF
j_call: TRBJ2-7; v_call: TRBV27; clone_size: .; d_call: TRBD1; cdr3_nt: TGTGCCAGCAGTTCCCCCCGTGGGACAGGGAACTACGAGCAGTACTTC; cdr3_aa: CASSSPRGTGNYEQYF
j_call: TRBJ2-3; v_call: TRBV6-6; clone_size: .; d_call: .; cdr3_nt: TGTGCCAGCAGACAGGGCCGTATCGCAGATACGCAGTATTTT; cdr3_aa: CASRQGRIADTQYF
j_call: TRBJ1-5; v_call: TRBV28; clone_size: few; d_call: .; cdr3_nt: TGTGCCAGCAGTCGAGGCAATCAGCCCCAGCATTTT; cdr3_aa: CASSRGNQPQHF
j_call: TRBJ2-1; v_call: TRBV25-1; clone_size: .; d_call: .; cdr3_nt: TGTGCCAGCAGTGATCAGGGTTCCTACAATGAGCAGTTCTTC; cdr3_aa: CASSDQGSYNEQFF
j_call: TRBJ1-2; v_call: TRBV5-1; clone_size: .; d_call: .; cdr3_nt: TGCGCCAGCAGCCCCACGAGGGGCGAAGGCTACACCTTC; cdr3_aa: CASSPTRGEGYTF
j_call: TRBJ1-5; v_call: TRBV5-4; clone_size: few; d_call: .; cdr3_nt: TGTGCCAGCAGCTTGATGGGAGGGGGAGACAATCAGCCCCAGCATTTT; cdr3_aa: CASSLMGGGDNQPQHF
j_call: TRBJ2-3; v_call: TRBV27; clone_size: .; d_call: .; cdr3_nt: TGTGCCAGCAGTTACGAGGGTAGGGATACGCAGTATTTT; cdr3_aa: CASSYEGRDTQYF
j_call: TRBJ2-1; v_call: TRBV20-1; clone_size: .; d_call: .; cdr3_nt: TGCAGTGTTTCCTCCGGCAATGAGCAGTTCTTC; cdr3_aa: CSVSSGNEQFF
j_call: TRBJ2-2; v_call: TRBV13; clone_size: .; d_call: TRBD2; cdr3_nt: TGTGCCAGCAGCTCCGGGACTAGCCCCGGGGAGCTGTTTTTT; cdr3_aa: CASSSGTSPGELFF
j_call: TRBJ1-2; v_call: TRBV5-1; clone_size: .; d_call: .; cdr3_nt: TGCGCCAGCAGGATGCCGGCGCCAGATAACTATGGCTACACCTTC; cdr3_aa: CASRMPAPDNYGYTF
j_call: TRBJ1-4; v_call: TRBV28; clone_size: .; d_call: .; cdr3_nt: TGTGCCAGCACCAACTACAGGAATGAAAAACTGTTTTTT; cdr3_aa: CASTNYRNEKLFF
j_call: TRBJ2-7; v_call: TRBV18; clone_size: .; d_call: TRBD1; cdr3_nt: TGTGCCAGCTCACGAGACAGGGGGCGTGAGGGTGAGCAGTACTTC; cdr3_aa: CASSRDRGREGEQYF
j_call: TRBJ2-7; v_call: TRBV4-1; clone_size: .; d_call: TRBD1; cdr3_nt: TGCGCCAGCAGCCACCCGGGACAGGGTTTTTCCGAGCAGTACTTC; cdr3_aa: CASSHPGQGFSEQYF
j_call: TRBJ2-1; v_call: TRBV10-2; clone_size: .; d_call: .; cdr3_nt: TGCGCCAGCAGTGAGTCGGGTGGACTGTGGTACAATGAGCAGTTCTTC; cdr3_aa: CASSESGGLWYNEQFF
j_call: TRBJ1-3; v_call: TRBV7-2; clone_size: .; d_call: .; cdr3_nt: TGTGCCAGCAGCTTAAATTTAAACACCATATATTTT; cdr3_aa: CASSLNLNTIYF
j_call: TRBJ2-3; v_call: TRBV20-1; clone_size: .; d_call: TRBD2; cdr3_nt: TGCCTAGCGGGTGCCACAGATACGCAGTATTTT; cdr3_aa: CLAGATDTQYF
j_call: TRBJ2-2; v_call: TRBV7-3; clone_size: .; d_call: .; cdr3_nt: TGTGCCAGCAGCTTACGTCAGGTTAATACCGGGGAGCTGTTTTTT; cdr3_aa: CASSLRQVNTGELFF
j_call: TRBJ2-5; v_call: TRBV10-3; clone_size: .; d_call: TRBD2; cdr3_nt: TGTGCCATCAATGTAGCGGGCCCACAAGAGACCCAGTACTTC; cdr3_aa: CAINVAGPQETQYF
j_call: TRBJ1-2; v_call: TRBV6-1; clone_size: .; d_call: TRBD1; cdr3_nt: TGTGCCAGCAAGGTGGACAGGGACTTTTCTGGCTACACCTTC; cdr3_aa: CASKVDRDFSGYTF
j_call: TRBJ1-5; v_call: TRBV4-1; clone_size: .; d_call: .; cdr3_nt: TGCGCCAGCAGCCAAGATTCCCATGCCCATAGCAATCAGCCCCAGCATTTT; cdr3_aa: CASSQDSHAHSNQPQHF
j_call: TRBJ1-2; v_call: TRBV6-1; clone_size: once; d_call: .; cdr3_nt: TGTGCCAGCAGTGAAATGTTTGGGTTCTATGGCTACACCTTC; cdr3_aa: CASSEMFGFYGYTF
j_call: TRBJ2-7; v_call: TRBV19; clone_size: .; d_call: .; cdr3_nt: TGTGCCAGTAGTATTATTAGGGGGGGGACCTACGAGCAGTACTTC; cdr3_aa: CASSIIRGGTYEQYF
j_call: TRBJ2-3; v_call: TRBV7-2; clone_size: once; d_call: TRBD2; cdr3_nt: TGTGCCAGCAGCTTAGCGACTAGCGATACGCAGTATTTT; cdr3_aa: CASSLATSDTQYF
j_call: TRBJ2-1; v_call: TRBV4-3; clone_size: .; d_call: TRBD2; cdr3_nt: TGCGCCAGCAGCCAAGGACTAGCGGGAGGTAAAAATGAGCAGTTCTTC; cdr3_aa: CASSQGLAGGKNEQFF
j_call: TRBJ1-1; v_call: TRBV5-4; clone_size: few; d_call: .; cdr3_nt: TGTGCCAGCAGCTTGGGAGGGAACACTGAAGCTTTCTTT; cdr3_aa: CASSLGGNTEAFF
j_call: TRBJ2-4; v_call: TRBV4-1; clone_size: .; d_call: .; cdr3_nt: TGCGCCAGCAGCCTGGGCCCAGTGCGGTCGGTGAAAAACATTCAGTACTTC; cdr3_aa: CASSLGPVRSVKNIQYF
j_call: TRBJ2-7; v_call: TRBV29-1; clone_size: once; d_call: .; cdr3_nt: TGCAGCGTTGAAGGGGACAACTACGAGCAGTACTTC; cdr3_aa: CSVEGDNYEQYF
j_call: TRBJ2-3; v_call: TRBV2; clone_size: .; d_call: TRBD2; cdr3_nt: TGTGCCAGCACCCGAACTAGCGGGGCATTTGGTACGCAGTATTTT; cdr3_aa: CASTRTSGAFGTQYF
j_call: TRBJ1-2; v_call: TRBV14; clone_size: few; d_call: .; cdr3_nt: TGTGCCAGCAGCCAGACCAACTATGGCTACACCTTC; cdr3_aa: CASSQTNYGYTF
j_call: TRBJ1-1; v_call: TRBV6-5; clone_size: .; d_call: .; cdr3_nt: TGTGCCAGCAGTGAAGGAGGGGCGAAGCGGGCTTTCTTT; cdr3_aa: CASSEGGAKRAFF
j_call: TRBJ1-1; v_call: TRBV5-4; clone_size: .; d_call: .; cdr3_nt: TGCGCCAGCAGCCAAGAAGGGTTGGACACTGAAGCTTTCTTT; cdr3_aa: CASSQEGLDTEAFF
j_call: TRBJ1-5; v_call: TRBV28; clone_size: .; d_call: TRBD1; cdr3_nt: TGTGCCAGCAGTTTATACAGGGGTTATAGCAATCAGCCCCAGCATTTT; cdr3_aa: CASSLYRGYSNQPQHF
j_call: TRBJ2-1; v_call: TRBV6-5; clone_size: .; d_call: .; cdr3_nt: TGTGCCAGTAGTTACAGTCATAACTCCTACAATGAGCAGTTCTTC; cdr3_aa: CASSYSHNSYNEQFF
j_call: TRBJ1-2; v_call: TRBV5-6; clone_size: .; d_call: .; cdr3_nt: TGTGCCAGCAGCTTTCGGCCGCGGCAACCACAGGCGGGCTATGGCTACACCTTC; cdr3_aa: CASSFRPRQPQAGYGYTF
j_call: TRBJ1-5; v_call: TRBV28; clone_size: .; d_call: TRBD1; cdr3_nt: TGTGCCAGCAGTTTCCGGACAGGGGGCGGGGGTCAGCCCCAGCATTTT; cdr3_aa: CASSFRTGGGGQPQHF
j_call: TRBJ2-1; v_call: TRBV9; clone_size: .; d_call: TRBD2; cdr3_nt: TGTGCCAGCAGCCCACTAGCGAGCTCCTACAATGAGCAGTTCTTC; cdr3_aa: CASSPLASSYNEQFF
j_call: TRBJ1-1; v_call: TRBV5-8; clone_size: .; d_call: .; cdr3_nt: TGTGCCAGCTCCGGGAACAGAGAAGCTTTCTTT; cdr3_aa: CASSGNREAFF